A selection of T cell receptor beta chains follows, all from one sample in a study of early stage breast cancer tumors. Measured with immunoSEQ multiplex PCR; TCRdb has only the in-frame clones, and not every one. Here the sample spans tens of thousands of clones, 65% to 80% being singletons. The sample was blood. The receptors were gathered from a person in their thirties with breast cancer. CDR3s include the opening cysteine and the closing phenylalanine or tryptophan. The order of the fields is J gene, V gene, D gene, CDR3 DNA, CDR3 protein. The D gene is left open where the match is weak.

j_gene: TRBJ1-1
v_gene: TRBV19
d_gene: TRBD1
CDR3nt: TGTGCCAGTAGTATCCGACAGGGGGTGTCGAACACTGAAGCTTTCTTT
CDR3aa: CASSIRQGVSNTEAFF

j_gene: TRBJ1-5
v_gene: TRBV6-5
d_gene: TRBD1
CDR3nt: TGTGCCAGCAGTTCGGGACAGGGGGTCCGTCAGCCCCAGCATTTT
CDR3aa: CASSSGQGVRQPQHF

j_gene: TRBJ2-7
v_gene: TRBV6-5
d_gene: TRBD2
CDR3nt: TGTGCCAGCAGCCCAGGGGTAGCGGGAGTTGACGAGCAGTACTTC
CDR3aa: CASSPGVAGVDEQYF

j_gene: TRBJ2-6
v_gene: TRBV4-1
d_gene: .
CDR3nt: TGCGCCAGCAGCCGACCCGGGGACCCTTTCTCTGGGGCCAACGTCCTGACTTTC
CDR3aa: CASSRPGDPFSGANVLTF

j_gene: TRBJ2-5
v_gene: TRBV19
d_gene: .
CDR3nt: TGTGCCAGTACCGACCCCGGGGAGACCCAGTACTTC
CDR3aa: CASTDPGETQYF

j_gene: TRBJ2-3
v_gene: TRBV19
d_gene: .
CDR3nt: TGTGCCAGTAGCTCCCTGACGCTCGGTACGCAGTATTTT
CDR3aa: CASSSLTLGTQYF

j_gene: TRBJ1-5
v_gene: TRBV27
d_gene: .
CDR3nt: TGTGCCAGCAGTTTTACGGGCCACTATCAGCCCCAGCATTTT
CDR3aa: CASSFTGHYQPQHF

j_gene: TRBJ2-1
v_gene: TRBV10-1
d_gene: .
CDR3nt: TGCGCCAGCAGTGAGTCCGCAGACCATAAAAATGAGCAGTTCTTC
CDR3aa: CASSESADHKNEQFF

j_gene: TRBJ1-1
v_gene: TRBV6-1
d_gene: .
CDR3nt: TGTGCCAGCAGTGACAGGACGGTGGTTCTGAACACTGAAGCTTTCTTT
CDR3aa: CASSDRTVVLNTEAFF

j_gene: TRBJ2-3
v_gene: TRBV5-1
d_gene: TRBD2
CDR3nt: TGCGCCAGCAGCTTAACTCTAGCGGGAGGGGGAGATACGCAGTATTTT
CDR3aa: CASSLTLAGGGDTQYF

j_gene: TRBJ2-3
v_gene: TRBV6-4
d_gene: .
CDR3nt: TGTGCCAGCAGTGACGGGAGCACAGATACGCAGTATTTT
CDR3aa: CASSDGSTDTQYF

j_gene: TRBJ2-7
v_gene: TRBV2
d_gene: TRBD1
CDR3nt: TGTGCCAGCAGGGGGACAGGGGCCTCCTACGAGCAGTACTTC
CDR3aa: CASRGTGASYEQYF

j_gene: TRBJ2-1
v_gene: TRBV4-1
d_gene: TRBD2
CDR3nt: TGCGCCAGCAGCCACCCTCATGGGACTAGCGGGAGGTGGTACAATGAGCAGTTCTTC
CDR3aa: CASSHPHGTSGRWYNEQFF

j_gene: TRBJ2-5
v_gene: TRBV7-9
d_gene: TRBD2
CDR3nt: TGTGCCAGCAGCTTGGGACTAGCGGGAGGGCCCCGCCATATAGAGACCCAGTACTTC
CDR3aa: CASSLGLAGGPRHIETQYF

j_gene: TRBJ1-3
v_gene: TRBV30
d_gene: .
CDR3nt: TGTGCCTGGAGTGCACCGGGATCTCTGGAAAACACCATATATTTT
CDR3aa: CAWSAPGSLENTIYF

j_gene: TRBJ1-1
v_gene: TRBV30
d_gene: .
CDR3nt: TGTGCCTGGAGTGTGGTACGGAGGACTGAAGCTTTCTTT
CDR3aa: CAWSVVRRTEAFF

j_gene: TRBJ2-1
v_gene: TRBV9
d_gene: .
CDR3nt: TGTGCCAGCAGCGAAGCGGTGAAAGTCTACAATGAGCAGTTCTTC
CDR3aa: CASSEAVKVYNEQFF

j_gene: TRBJ2-5
v_gene: TRBV2
d_gene: .
CDR3nt: TGTGCCAGCAGTGTAAGCAGGGTTAGGGAGACCCAGTACTTC
CDR3aa: CASSVSRVRETQYF

j_gene: TRBJ2-3
v_gene: TRBV9
d_gene: .
CDR3nt: TGTGCCAGCAGCGTAGCGAGGGCAGATACGCAGTATTTT
CDR3aa: CASSVARADTQYF

j_gene: TRBJ1-1
v_gene: TRBV19
d_gene: .
CDR3nt: TGTGCCAGTAGTATCCTCACTGAAGCTTTCTTT
CDR3aa: CASSILTEAFF